This T cell receptor beta chain was captured by sequencing in a study of T cell responses to AZD1222 COVID-19 vaccine (dated by TCRdb to the early 2020s). For context, the study as a whole: A total of about 230 trial participants underwent TCR sequencing, of whom 200 to 220 received two doses of AZD1222 and about 26 received two doses of the MenACWY control vaccine. Trial participants were enrolled by age into subgroups of 18-55, 56-69 and 70-plus years, and roughly 150, 30 and 60 TCR-sequenced participants, respectively, were included in these subgroups.

What the study reported, not specific to this receptor: In the small 56-69-year group, the increase in depth fell short of significance, most likely because of low power. Reportedly, almost half of the unique spike-specific TCRs recognized epitopes lying outside the regions that are mutated in the B.1.351 and B.1.1.7 variants. Because no day 14 peak-response samples were available, repertoires were characterized only after the peak T cell response. Conclusions about previously exposed vaccinees are limited because only six or seven AZD1222 recipients were SARS-CoV-2 seropositive at baseline. Participants were mostly white British, with more females than males. The authors suggested clonal diversity may have been underestimated. The vaccine-associated CD4 TCRs covered the entire spike protein, and the dominant responses fell in regions 160-218 and 743-854. After two AZD1222 doses, spike-specific TCR breadth and depth were significantly higher than at day 0 and than in MenACWY recipients.

In the case of this clone: The target of this receptor is not known. The record has no base qualities; no much larger clone is one base away.

The CDR3 regions of human TCRbeta chains were analyzed by immunosequencing. The study's own analysis went as follows. Repertoire TCRs were checked for matches against a reference library of SARS-CoV-2-specific TCRs that had been generated using the MIRA antigen-specificity platform. Breadth was defined as the fraction of unique TCRs that were SARS-CoV-2-associated, and depth was defined as the fraction of total T cells that were SARS-CoV-2-associated. Using the MIRA data, each spike-specific TCR was mapped to the spike region that the TCR reacts to and placed in a CD4 or CD8 class. Log10-transformed breadth and depth values were compared by one-way ANOVA with Sidak's multiple comparisons tests. The source is immuneACCESS, and TCRdb retained only in-frame sequences with V and J called. Part of the clones is not carried over; for the studies checked, unresolved V genes explain less than half of this, and the remainder is unexplained. The V and J calls and clone size were taken over from that table, and D and trimming were inferred from the DNA. This sample is represented by approximately 150,000 clones; approximately 93% of them were singletons. The leading ten clones occupy 10% to 15% of the sample.

The germline ends are 16 bases apart after V is trimmed by 10 bases and J by 1 base. Taken from the germline V gene, the CDR1 and CDR2 loops are MNHEY and SVGAGI. The CDR3 goes from the cysteine to the phenylalanine over 15 residues. CDR3 DNA is the only sequence kept; it has 45 bases, read in frame from the first base. The sample's time point label, decoded: sample from adult after SARS-CoV-2 infection, after symptom onset. A couple of convalescent COVID-19 patients, sampled after symptom onset from adults with prior SARS-CoV-2 infection, were also TCR-sequenced for comparison. The clonotype was recovered from an adult who had recovered from COVID-19. Sequenced material: peripheral blood, taken after recovery from COVID-19. The chain is assembled from TRBV6-5 and TRBJ2-2, with TRBD1 tentatively as D gene (6 bases match). In nucleotide form, the sequence is TGTGCCACCAACAGGGTTTGGAAGAACACCGGGGAGCTGTTTTTT. This codes for CATNRVWKNTGELFF.